These T cell receptor beta chains were read from a single sample in a study of control samples from healthy donors and cancer patients. Libraries were prepared by immunoSEQ multiplex PCR; TCRdb keeps only in-frame clonotypes and omits some of them. Of around 150,000 clones detected, under 96% appear once; the ten largest clones hold just over 1%. Material for sequencing was blood. These receptors were obtained from a woman in her thirties in good health. Both conserved end residues are part of each CDR3. A D gene is named only where the DNA matches it firmly. The listing skips clone size in some rows; elsewhere it reads once, few, many or a size class.

d_call j_call v_call clone_size cdr3_nt cdr3_aa
TRBD1 TRBJ2-7 TRBV30 NA TGTGCCTGGACCCCGACAGGGGGCCCCTACGAGCAGTACTTC CAWTPTGGPYEQYF
NA TRBJ1-4 TRBV28 NA TGTGCCAGCAGCCGTCGTTGGGCAGGGCCGAATGAAAAACTGTTTTTT CASSRRWAGPNEKLFF
TRBD2 TRBJ2-7 TRBV11-1 NA TGTGCCAGCAGCGAAGCGGGAGGGCTCCCCTACGAGCAGTACTTC CASSEAGGLPYEQYF
TRBD1 TRBJ1-5 TRBV28 once TGTGCCAGCAGTTCTAGACAGGGCCGGGCTAATCAGCCCCAGCATTTT CASSSRQGRANQPQHF
TRBD2 TRBJ2-1 TRBV15 NA TGTGCCACCAGCGGAGGCGGGGCCTTAGCGGGGAATGAGCAGTTCTTC CATSGGGALAGNEQFF
TRBD2 TRBJ2-3 TRBV5-4 NA TGTGCCAGCAGCCGGATTGGACTAGCGGACCCTAGCACAGATACGCAGTATTTT CASSRIGLADPSTDTQYF
TRBD2 TRBJ2-5 TRBV5-4 NA TGTGCCAGCAGCTTACGACTAGCGGGGGTCGAGACCCAGTACTTC CASSLRLAGVETQYF
TRBD1 TRBJ1-2 TRBV28 NA TGTGCCACTCAAGACAGGGGGCTGAAAGGCTACACCTTC CATQDRGLKGYTF
NA TRBJ1-1 TRBV3-1/TRBV3-2 NA TGTGCCAGCAGCCAAGGTCGGGGGACTGAAGCTTTCTTT CASSQGRGTEAFF
NA TRBJ1-2 TRBV24-1 NA TGTGCCACCAGTGCCTCGGACACCAACTATGGCTACACCTTC CATSASDTNYGYTF
TRBD1 TRBJ1-2 TRBV5-1 NA TGCGCCAGCAGCTTGGGAGGGGGCGATGGCTACACCTTC CASSLGGGDGYTF
NA TRBJ2-5 TRBV7-2 NA TGTGCCAGCAGCTTAGACGGCCGGTGGGGTTCGGAGACCCAGTACTTC CASSLDGRWGSETQYF
NA TRBJ2-1 TRBV4-1 NA TGCGCCAGCAGCCAAGTTGTGCGTTCCTCCTACAATGAGCAGTTCTTC CASSQVVRSSYNEQFF
NA TRBJ1-2 TRBV2 NA TGTGCCAGCACCCTCGGGGGGCTTAACTATGGCTACACCTTC CASTLGGLNYGYTF
TRBD1 TRBJ1-1 TRBV5-4 NA TGTGCCAGCAGCTTGTGGGACAGGGGGGCCAAAGACACTGAAGCTTTCTTT CASSLWDRGAKDTEAFF
NA TRBJ2-7 TRBV2 NA TGTGCCAGCAGCCTCCTAGGCGAGCAGTACTTC CASSLLGEQYF